Following are 29 T cell receptor beta chains from one sample sequenced in a study of CD8+ T cells in alopecia areata. Indicated treatment: oral pan-JAK inhibitor, 5-10 mg twice daily. In each case, RNA was isolated and then reverse transcribed into cDNA as the sequencing template. The assay was immunoSEQ multiplex PCR, and TCRdb's table has in-frame clones only and misses some. This sample has 98,000 or so clones, with under 70% found just once. Sequences were derived from CD8+ T cells sorted from blood, sampled at week 4, from a patient treated with tofacitinib. Every receptor here comes from a human donor with alopecia areata.

The CDR3 bases are TGCGCCAGCAGCCAGGGGACAGGGGTTTTCCAGAACACTGAAGCTTTCTTT. Its protein product is CASSQGTGVFQNTEAFF. V gene TRBV4-1 combines with J gene TRBJ1-1; 10 bases line up with TRBD1. The V gene end was trimmed by 3 bases and the J gene end by 1 base; junction bases not matched to a gene: 8. The germline CDR1 and CDR2 sequences are MGHRA and YSYEKL. CDR3 length: 17 residues.

The rearrangement links TRBV13 to TRBJ2-7; 8 positions agree with TRBD2. Germline trimming cut 4 bases from V and 5 bases from J; bases unmatched to any gene: 4. Germline V gene lookup returns CDR1 PRHDT and CDR2 FYEKMQ (reference sequence). This CDR3 comprises 13 residues. The CDR3 protein is CASSWSGSHEQYF. In DNA, the CDR3 is TGTGCCAGCAGCTGGAGCGGGAGCCACGAGCAGTACTTC.

The chain recombines TRBV7-9 with TRBJ2-7, with TRBD1 matching over 9 bases. CDR1 and CDR2 from the germline V gene are SEHNR and FQNEAQ (reference sequence). The CDR3 is made up of 15 amino acids. V was pared by 4 bases and J by 4 bases, with 8 bases of the junction left unmatched. CDR3 sequence (DNA): TGTGCCAGCAGCTCACAAACGGGACAGGGATACGAGCAGTACTTC. It encodes CASSSQTGQGYEQYF.

This clone was found many times. V is TRBV7-6 and J is TRBJ1-6, with a weak D call TRBD1 (5 bases). CDR1 SGHVS and CDR2 FNYEAQ come from the germline V gene. CDR3 length: 17 residues. Trimming removed 5 bases at V and 1 base at J, with 15 bases between. The CDR3 reads CASSPHNGGSYNSPLHF. In nucleotides, the CDR3 is TGTGCCAGCAGCCCCCATAACGGGGGATCCTATAATTCACCCCTCCACTTT.

V is TRBV30 and J is TRBJ2-7; D is unclear. Between the trimmed V and J ends, which lost 0 bases and 1 base, there was a span of 19 bases. CDR3 length: 17 residues. Germline loops: CDR1 GTSNPN, CDR2 SVGIG (reference sequence). The CDR3 DNA reads TGTGCCTGGAGTGTTCCGGACCTTACTGGTACATCCTACGAGCAGTACTTC. Its translation: CAWSVPDLTGTSYEQYF.

In its sample, this clone was seen a few times. V gene TRBV12-5 combines with J gene TRBJ1-2; a weak D match, TRBD1 (5 bases). V lost 0 bases, J lost 8 bases, and 16 bases lay in between. The CDR3 loop spans 15 amino acids. CDR1 and CDR2 (germline): LGHNT, FRNRAP. The CDR3 region has the DNA TGTGCTAGTGGTTTGGTAACGACAGTGGACACGGGCTACACCTTC. It codes for CASGLVTTVDTGYTF.

The CDR3 here is CASSAQLPPDTQYF. The CDR3 nucleotides are TGTGCCAGCAGTGCCCAACTCCCGCCGGATACGCAGTATTTT. The chain links TRBV6-5 to TRBJ2-3; D call uncertain. Looked up from germline, CDR1 is MNHEY and CDR2 is SVGAGI. The CDR3 consists of 14 residues. With 5 bases removed from V and 6 bases from J, the gap between germline ends came to 15 bases.

The rearrangement joins TRBV9 to TRBJ2-1; D gene uncertain. V was trimmed by 0 bases and J by 8 bases, leaving 9 bases between them. This CDR3 region has 13 residues. CDR1 and CDR2 (germline): SGDLS, YYNGEE. The CDR3 DNA reads as TGTGCCAGCAGCGTAGTTGAGTCCGATGAGCAGTTCTTC. Its translation is CASSVVESDEQFF.

In its sample, this clone was seen a few times. The CDR3: CASSVEDRGSDTQYF. The CDR3 nucleotides are TGTGCCAGCAGCGTAGAGGACAGGGGCTCAGATACGCAGTATTTT. The chain employs TRBV9 and TRBJ2-3; 9 bases are shared with TRBD1. The CDR3 contains 15 residues. Germline V CDR1 and CDR2: SGDLS, YYNGEE. V shed 0 bases, J shed 4 bases, and the junction held 3 bases outside the gene matches.

This chain links TRBV13 with TRBJ2-1; TRBD2 aligns across 9 bases. The trim removed 8 bases at V and 7 bases at J, leaving 9 bases unmatched. Germline V gene data show CDR1 as PRHDT and CDR2 as FYEKMQ (reference sequence). This CDR3 contains 14 residues. CDR3 in amino acids: CASQVLAGPNEQFF. As DNA, the CDR3 is TGTGCCAGCCAGGTTCTAGCGGGGCCAAATGAGCAGTTCTTC.

The CDR3 region is CASSQTGGFQPQHF. The DNA for the CDR3 is TGCGCCAGCAGCCAGACAGGGGGATTCCAGCCCCAGCATTTT. The chain recombines TRBV4-3 with TRBJ1-5; 9 bases fit TRBD1. CDR1 and CDR2 from the germline V gene are LGHNA and YSLEER. There are 14 residues in the CDR3. After removal of 3 bases from V and 7 bases from J, the junction contained 4 bases not matched to a gene.

The J gene is TRBJ1-1, the V gene TRBV29-1; 10 bases agree with TRBD1. CDR1 and CDR2 from the germline V gene are SQVTM and ANQGSEA. The CDR3 sequence is 12 residues long. Trimming cost V 7 bases and J 3 bases; bases outside gene matches: 2. The DNA of the CDR3 is TGCAGCGGAGGGACAGGGGACACTGAAGCTTTCTTT. This gives the protein CSGGTGDTEAFF. Complete variable domain (other parts from reference TRBV29-1 and TRBJ1-1): SAVISQKPSRDICQRGTSLTIQCQVDSQVTMMFWYRQQPGQSLTLIATANQGSEATYESGFVIDKFPISRPNLTFSTLTVSNMSPEDSSIYLCSGGTGDTEAFFGQGTRLTVV.

This clone was detected once. V usage is TRBV7-6 and J usage is TRBJ1-2; the D is unclear. Trimming shortened V by 5 bases and J by 5 bases, and 9 bases separated the two germline ends. The germline V gene has CDR1 SGHVS and CDR2 FNYEAQ. The CDR3 is made up of 12 amino acids. The CDR3 reads CASSPLVYGYTF. The DNA of the CDR3 is TGTGCCAGCAGCCCGTTGGTATATGGCTACACCTTC.

This clone was detected only once. The chain links TRBV7-8 to TRBJ2-2, with unresolved D. Germline values: CDR1 SGHVS, CDR2 FQNEAQ. Trimming took 2 bases from V and 0 from J, leaving 7 bases between them. The CDR3 is made up of 15 amino acids. The CDR3 is CASSLLKPNTGELFF. The CDR3 DNA reads TGTGCCAGCAGCTTACTCAAGCCGAACACCGGGGAGCTGTTTTTT.

This chain connects TRBV25-1 to TRBJ1-5; D possibly corresponds to TRBD1 (6 bases). The CDR3 has 14 amino acids. Deletions cut 2 bases from V and 7 bases from J, with 12 bases between. Germline CDR1 and CDR2: MGHDK and SYGVNS. The CDR3 DNA reads as TGTGCCAGCAGTGAAAGGGGGGTAGGGCAGCCCCAGCATTTT. Amino acids: CASSERGVGQPQHF. Drawing the rest from reference TRBV25-1 and TRBJ1-5, the complete variable domain is EADIYQTPRYLVIGTGKKITLECSQTMGHDKMYWYQQDPGMELHLIHYSYGVNSTEKGDLSSESTVSRIRTEHFPLTLESARPSHTSQYLCASSERGVGQPQHFGDGTRLSIL.

V is TRBV4-1 and J is TRBJ1-5, with a tentative D call TRBD1 (5 bases). The germline gives CDR1 MGHRA, CDR2 YSYEKL. The CDR3 length is 15 residues. Trimming pared 3 bases from V and 7 bases from J, leaving 16 bases between. This CDR3 is CASSQWVGAWQPQHF. Written as DNA, the CDR3 is TGCGCCAGCAGCCAGTGGGTAGGGGCTTGGCAGCCCCAGCATTTT.

The V and J genes are TRBV10-3 and TRBJ2-7, with D perhaps being TRBD1 or TRBD2 (6 bases each). V was shortened by 2 bases and J by 3 bases, with 17 bases between the two germline ends. Germline CDR1 is ENHRY and CDR2 is SYGVKD. CDR3 size: 16 residues. The CDR3 coding sequence is TGTGCCATCAGTGAGCAAATGGGGGGCAGAGACTACGAGCAGTACTTC. This encodes CAISEQMGGRDYEQYF.

The chain uses TRBV27 and TRBJ2-7, with D possibly being TRBD1 (5 bases). Trimming cost V 5 bases and J 2 bases, with 16 bases left between them. The CDR3 runs 15 residues. The germline gives CDR1 MNHEY, CDR2 SMNVEV (reference sequence). The CDR3 reads CASSLGAGETYEQYF. In DNA, the CDR3 is TGTGCCAGCAGTCTTGGGGCTGGAGAAACCTACGAGCAGTACTTC.

The chain uses TRBV10-3 and TRBJ1-1, with 10 bases fitting TRBD1. The germline V gene has CDR1 ENHRY and CDR2 SYGVKD. V lost 6 bases, J lost 11 bases, and 12 bases stayed unmatched. This CDR3 contains 14 residues. DNA for the CDR3: TGTGCCATCAGCCCGGACAGGGGGGGCAATTCGGCTTTCTTT. The encoded protein is CAISPDRGGNSAFF.

The CDR3 DNA reads as TGTGCCAGCAGTCCCGGACCGTCAAGCTCCTACGAGCAGTACTTC. This codes for CASSPGPSSSYEQYF. The chain joins TRBV27 to TRBJ2-7, with unresolved D. CDR3 length: 15 residues. V was cut by 5 bases and J by 0 bases, with 14 bases left in between. CDR1 and CDR2 (germline): MNHEY, SMNVEV (reference sequence).

The chain employs TRBV5-6 and TRBJ2-7; D possibly matches TRBD1 or TRBD2 (5 bases each). V lost 0 bases and J 5 bases, leaving 6 bases between the germline ends. Germline-derived CDR1 and CDR2 are SGHDT and YYEEEE. This CDR3 region has 12 residues. The CDR3, as DNA: TGTGCCAGCAGCTTGGGGGACCACGAGCAGTACTTC. This codes for CASSLGDHEQYF.

A few counts support this clone. The gene calls are TRBV7-8 and TRBJ2-1; 7 bases match TRBD2. Germline CDR1 reads SGHVS; CDR2 reads FQNEAQ. V dropped 1 base and J dropped 3; count of bases not matched to a gene: 6. This CDR3 has 16 amino acids. The CDR3 DNA follows: TGTGCCAGCAGCTTAGGGACTAGGGTTCTCTACAATGAGCAGTTCTTC. It specifies CASSLGTRVLYNEQFF.

The V and J genes are TRBV30 and TRBJ2-1; the D gene is possibly TRBD2 (6 bases). V lost 1 base, J lost 4 bases, and 11 bases lay in between. This CDR3 spans 14 amino acids. Germline V gene lookup returns CDR1 GTSNPN and CDR2 SVGIG (reference sequence). The CDR3 nucleotides read TGTGCCTGGAGTGGACTAGGGTTATACAATGAGCAGTTCTTC. Encoded protein: CAWSGLGLYNEQFF.

The gene calls are TRBV10-3 and TRBJ1-2, with D maybe TRBD1 (5 bases). V dropped 0 bases and J dropped 5 bases, with 10 bases sitting between them. This CDR3 region has 14 residues. From germline, CDR1 is ENHRY and CDR2 SYGVKD. Here the CDR3 reads CAISESGQGYGYTF. CDR3 DNA sequence: TGTGCCATCAGTGAGTCTGGTCAGGGATATGGCTACACCTTC.

Here the CDR3 reads CAISEAYGYTF. The CDR3 DNA is TGTGCCATCAGTGAGGCATATGGCTACACCTTC. J is TRBJ1-2 and V is TRBV10-3, with unresolved D. CDR3 length: 11 amino acids. CDR1 and CDR2 (germline): ENHRY, SYGVKD. The germline V and J ends were trimmed by 2 bases and 5 bases, with 3 bases remaining between them.

Of note for this clone: Other DNA sequences in the same sample also yield this CDR3. The chain couples TRBV27 to TRBJ2-3; the D is unclear. V dropped 4 bases and J dropped 0 bases, with 2 bases sitting between them. Germline V lookup: CDR1 MNHEY, CDR2 SMNVEV (reference sequence). The CDR3 covers 12 residues. In nucleotides, the CDR3 is TGTGCCAGCAGTTATAGCACAGATACGCAGTATTTT. Translating gives CASSYSTDTQYF.

The V call is TRBV29-1, the J call TRBJ2-7; possibly TRBD1 for D (6 bases). V shed 5 bases and J shed 2 bases, with 13 bases lying between them. This CDR3 is built from 13 residues. Per the germline V gene, CDR1 is SQVTM and CDR2 is ANQGSEA. DNA for the CDR3: TGCAGCGTTTCGGACAGCTATACCTACGAGCAGTACTTC. Residues: CSVSDSYTYEQYF.

CDR3 nucleotides: TGTGCCAGCAGAACTAGCGGGGGCACAGATACGCAGTATTTT. This sequence encodes CASRTSGGTDTQYF. This chain uses TRBV27 with TRBJ2-3, with 10 bases lining up with TRBD2. CDR1 is MNHEY, CDR2 SMNVEV, per germline (reference sequence). The CDR3 is 14 residues long. Trimming took 6 bases from V and 1 from J; bases not matched to a gene: 1.

In its sample, this clone was seen once. This chain joins TRBV11-2 and TRBJ2-1; D is unclear. Germline V gives CDR1 SGHAT, CDR2 FQNNGV. The V end was cut by 0 bases, the J end by 10 bases, with 13 bases between. CDR3 length: 14 amino acids. In DNA, the CDR3 is TGTGCCAGCAGCTTAGAGCTGGGCGCGGAGGAGCAGTTCTTC. Translating it yields CASSLELGAEEQFF. Full variable domain (outside the CDR3, taken from reference TRBV11-2 and TRBJ2-1): EAGVAQSPRYKIIEKRQSVAFWCNPISGHATLYWYQQILGQGPKLLIQFQNNGVVDDSQLPKDRFSAERLKGVDSTLKIQPAKLEDSAVYLCASSLELGAEEQFFGPGTRLTVL.